The rows below give T cell receptor beta chains drawn from one sample of a study of monozygotic twins with cystic fibrosis. Clones were sequenced by immunoSEQ multiplex PCR, and TCRdb holds only the in-frame ones, with some missing. The sample lists roughly 29,000 clones, around four fifths occurring once. The sequenced sample was blood. These receptors all come from a girl aged 2-10 years with cystic fibrosis. Each CDR3 is given with its conserved first and last residue. Each record gives: clone size, J gene, V gene, D gene, CDR3 protein, CDR3 DNA. D genes are given only for firm matches. Not all rows give a size; the values are once, few, many and, for expanded clones, a class.

>-|TRBJ1-1|TRBV19|-
CASLLVRGREAEAFF
TGTGCCAGCCTTCTGGTACGGGGTAGAGAGGCTGAAGCTTTCTTT
>-|TRBJ2-1|TRBV4-1|TRBD2
CASSVAGVAFREQFF
TGCGCCAGCAGCGTAGCGGGAGTAGCTTTCAGGGAGCAGTTCTTC
>-|TRBJ1-1|TRBV10-3|-
CAIRDRGTEAFF
TGTGCCATCAGGGATCGAGGAACTGAAGCTTTCTTT
>few|TRBJ2-7|TRBV10-3|-
CAIRVSEGYEQYF
TGTGCCATCAGGGTATCGGAGGGTTACGAGCAGTACTTC
>-|TRBJ2-3|TRBV5-6|TRBD2
CASSLGGTSGTGADTQYF
TGTGCCAGCAGCTTGGGTGGGACTAGCGGGACGGGGGCAGATACGCAGTATTTT
>-|TRBJ1-2|TRBV7-9|-
CASAEGEVPWYGYTF
TGTGCCAGCGCAGAGGGAGAAGTCCCGTGGTATGGCTACACCTTC
>-|TRBJ2-2|TRBV6-5|TRBD2
CASKVLAANTGELFF
TGTGCCAGCAAGGTACTAGCGGCGAACACCGGGGAGCTGTTTTTT
>-|TRBJ2-4|TRBV28|TRBD2
CASSFRLAENIQYF
TGTGCCAGCAGTTTCCGACTAGCGGAAAACATTCAGTACTTC
>-|TRBJ1-4|TRBV20-1|-
CSVVGGEKLFF
TGCAGCGTGGTTGGGGGAGAAAAACTGTTTTTT
>-|TRBJ1-2|TRBV28|-
CASSLGGSVNYGYTF
TGTGCCAGCAGTTTAGGGGGCTCGGTGAACTATGGCTACACCTTC
>-|TRBJ2-1|TRBV30|-
CAWSYQGIYNEQFF
TGTGCCTGGAGTTATCAGGGTATATACAATGAGCAGTTCTTC
>-|TRBJ1-1|TRBV19|-
CASSPGASTEAFF
TGTGCCAGTAGCCCAGGGGCAAGCACTGAAGCTTTCTTT
>-|TRBJ2-1|TRBV6-1|TRBD1
CASRDRGSYNEQFF
TGTGCCAGCAGGGACAGGGGGTCCTACAATGAGCAGTTCTTC
>-|TRBJ2-1|TRBV5-1|TRBD2
CASSLAGAGVAEQFF
TGCGCCAGCAGCTTGGCGGGAGCGGGAGTCGCTGAGCAGTTCTTC
>-|TRBJ2-1|TRBV9|TRBD2
CASSASTSGTNNEQFF
TGTGCCAGCAGCGCGTCGACTAGCGGGACGAACAATGAGCAGTTCTTC
>-|TRBJ2-6|TRBV13|-
CASSLVVSGANVLTF
TGTGCCAGCAGCTTAGTGGTCTCTGGGGCCAACGTCCTGACTTTC
>-|TRBJ2-1|TRBV2|TRBD2
CASRDRAGAHNEQFF
TGTGCCAGCAGGGACCGAGCGGGAGCCCACAATGAGCAGTTCTTC
>-|TRBJ1-2|TRBV7-8|-
CASSPGVNPANYGYTF
TGTGCCAGCAGCCCAGGGGTAAATCCAGCTAACTATGGCTACACCTTC
>-|TRBJ1-1|TRBV6-1|TRBD1
CASSSTGQGNTEAFF
TGTGCCAGCAGTTCAACGGGACAGGGGAACACTGAAGCTTTCTTT
>few|TRBJ1-5|TRBV27|TRBD1
CASSHRGTGANQPQHF
TGTGCCAGCAGCCATCGGGGGACAGGGGCAAATCAGCCCCAGCATTTT
>-|TRBJ1-6|TRBV11-2|-
CASSFSENNSPLHF
TGTGCCAGCAGCTTCTCGGAGAATAATTCACCCCTCCACTTT
>-|TRBJ2-2|TRBV5-1|TRBD2
CASSRGTSGSTTGELFF
TGCGCCAGCAGCAGAGGGACTAGCGGGAGCACCACCGGGGAGCTGTTTTTT
>once|TRBJ1-5|TRBV4-1|TRBD1
CASSRGPGQTNQPQHF
TGCGCCAGCAGCCGAGGTCCGGGACAGACTAATCAGCCCCAGCATTTT
>-|TRBJ2-7|TRBV5-6|-
CASSVGGPGVPLTYEQYF
TGTGCCAGCAGCGTAGGGGGTCCAGGGGTCCCCTTGACCTACGAGCAGTACTTC
>-|TRBJ1-5|TRBV5-6|-
CASSLAGVSSGLAQPQHF
TGTGCCAGCAGCTTGGCTGGTGTCAGCTCGGGTCTGGCTCAGCCCCAGCATTTT
>-|TRBJ1-1|TRBV19|-
CASRGSGNTEAFF
TGTGCCAGTAGGGGTTCAGGGAACACTGAAGCTTTCTTT
>-|TRBJ2-5|TRBV25-1|-
CASSPLGETQYF
TGTGCCAGCAGCCCGCTGGGGGAGACCCAGTACTTC
>-|TRBJ2-1|TRBV12-5|-
CASGPGGVLTALEQFF
TGTGCTAGTGGTCCGGGTGGTGTGTTGACAGCCCTAGAGCAGTTCTTC
>-|TRBJ2-5|TRBV15|TRBD2
CATSGGTAGGEAQYF
TGTGCCACCAGCGGGGGTACAGCGGGAGGGGAGGCCCAGTACTTC
>-|TRBJ2-1|TRBV30|-
CAWKGTARSYNEQFF
TGTGCCTGGAAGGGTACGGCTAGATCCTACAATGAGCAGTTCTTC
>-|TRBJ1-4|TRBV30|TRBD1
CAWTQGRSEKLFF
TGTGCCTGGACACAGGGGAGGAGTGAAAAACTGTTTTTT
>-|TRBJ2-1|TRBV11-2|TRBD2
CASRWLAGGSEQFF
TGTGCCAGCAGATGGCTAGCGGGAGGGAGTGAGCAGTTCTTC
>-|TRBJ2-5|TRBV4-2|-
CASSQGGEAQETQYF
TGTGCCAGCAGCCAAGGGGGTGAGGCCCAAGAGACCCAGTACTTC
>once|TRBJ2-7|TRBV10-3|TRBD1
CAIRAGTGFVEQYF
TGTGCCATCAGGGCAGGGACAGGGTTTGTCGAGCAGTACTTC
>-|TRBJ2-1|TRBV4-1|-
CASSQPSGVGIRNEQFF
TGCGCCAGCAGCCAGCCCTCAGGGGTGGGGATACGCAATGAGCAGTTCTTC
>-|TRBJ2-5|TRBV9|-
CASSGLPGETQYF
TGTGCCAGCAGCGGGCTCCCTGGAGAGACCCAGTACTTC
>-|TRBJ1-6|TRBV9|TRBD1
CASSPSSGQHSPLHF
TGTGCCAGCAGCCCCTCTTCGGGACAGCATTCACCCCTCCACTTT
>-|TRBJ2-5|TRBV6-4|-
CASSSRQVETQYF
TGTGCCAGCAGTTCTAGACAGGTAGAGACCCAGTACTTC
>once|TRBJ1-2|TRBV30|-
CAWRAGSLSFYGYTF
TGTGCCTGGAGGGCCGGGAGCCTAAGTTTTTATGGCTACACCTTC
>-|TRBJ2-7|TRBV28|-
CASSPGQTYEQYF
TGTGCCAGCAGCCCCGGACAGACCTACGAGCAGTACTTC
>-|TRBJ2-1|TRBV7-9|TRBD2
CANSLGGAYNEQFF
TGTGCCAACTCCTTGGGGGGGGCCTACAATGAGCAGTTCTTC
>-|TRBJ1-1|TRBV7-6|-
CASSLVPDMNTEAFF
TGTGCCAGCAGCTTAGTGCCAGACATGAACACTGAAGCTTTCTTT
>-|TRBJ2-1|TRBV2|-
CASNSQFGDEQFF
TGTGCCAGCAATAGTCAGTTCGGCGATGAGCAGTTCTTC
>-|TRBJ1-1|TRBV19|-
CASSRGNTEAFF
TGTGCCAGTAGCAGGGGGAACACTGAAGCTTTCTTT
>few|TRBJ1-1|TRBV30|-
CAWSQAEATEAFF
TGTGCCTGGAGTCAAGCAGAGGCCACTGAAGCTTTCTTT
>-|TRBJ2-7|TRBV7-3|-
CASSLTRAEQYF
TGTGCCAGCAGCTTGACTCGGGCCGAGCAGTACTTC
>-|TRBJ1-4|TRBV5-1|-
CASSLEGIPSSANEKLFF
TGCGCCAGCAGCTTGGAAGGGATCCCGTCCTCGGCTAATGAAAAACTGTTTTTT
>-|TRBJ1-1|TRBV29-1|-
CSVLYLLGGKRNTEAFF
TGCAGCGTTTTATATTTACTCGGGGGAAAGAGAAACACTGAAGCTTTCTTT
>-|TRBJ1-1|TRBV18|-
CASSPLHSGTEAFF
TGTGCCAGCTCACCACTGCATTCAGGCACGGAAGCTTTCTTT
>few|TRBJ1-5|TRBV7-2|-
CASSHSGGAQPQHF
TGTGCCAGCAGCCATTCAGGTGGCGCGCAGCCCCAGCATTTT
>-|TRBJ2-2|TRBV5-1|-
CASSLVEVVGELFF
TGCGCCAGCAGCTTGGTTGAGGTGGTCGGGGAGCTGTTTTTT
>once|TRBJ2-1|TRBV9|-
CASSVEDSSYNEQFF
TGTGCCAGCAGCGTAGAAGACAGCTCCTACAATGAGCAGTTCTTC
>-|TRBJ2-7|TRBV30|TRBD1
CALTQGQGAYEQYF
TGTGCCTTAACCCAGGGACAGGGTGCATACGAGCAGTACTTC
>-|TRBJ2-7|TRBV28|-
CASSLGWVGSDSYEQYF
TGTGCCAGCAGTTTAGGATGGGTCGGGAGCGATAGCTACGAGCAGTACTTC
>-|TRBJ1-1|TRBV19|-
CASSMTGYTEAFF
TGTGCCAGTAGCATGACAGGATACACTGAAGCTTTCTTT
>few|TRBJ1-1|TRBV19|-
CASSIDLGPGETFF
TGTGCCAGTAGTATAGATCTCGGGCCCGGAGAGACTTTCTTT
>-|TRBJ2-5|TRBV10-2|-
CASSDLRSYQETQYF
TGCGCCAGCAGTGACCTCCGGAGTTACCAAGAGACCCAGTACTTC
>-|TRBJ2-5|TRBV5-1|TRBD2
CASSFAGLAGETQYF
TGCGCCAGCAGCTTTGCGGGACTAGCGGGAGAGACCCAGTACTTC
>few|TRBJ1-2|TRBV28|TRBD1
CASSFPTDRGRGYTF
TGTGCCAGCAGTTTTCCTACCGACAGGGGTAGAGGCTACACCTTC